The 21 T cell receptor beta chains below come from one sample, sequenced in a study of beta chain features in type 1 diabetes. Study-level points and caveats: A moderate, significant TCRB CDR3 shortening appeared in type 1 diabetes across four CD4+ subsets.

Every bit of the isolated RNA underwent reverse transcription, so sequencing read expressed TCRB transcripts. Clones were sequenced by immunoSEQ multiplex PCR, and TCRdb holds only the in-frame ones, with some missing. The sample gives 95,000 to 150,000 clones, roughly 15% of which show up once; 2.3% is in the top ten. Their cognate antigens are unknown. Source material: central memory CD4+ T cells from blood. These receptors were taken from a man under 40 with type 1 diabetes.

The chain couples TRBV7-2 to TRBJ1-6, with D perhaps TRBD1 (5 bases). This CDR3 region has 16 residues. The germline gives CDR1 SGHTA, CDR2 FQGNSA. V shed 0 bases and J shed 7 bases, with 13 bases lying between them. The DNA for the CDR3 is TGTGCCAGCAGCTTAGCGTATCAGGGAGGCAATTCACCCCTCCACTTT. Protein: CASSLAYQGGNSPLHF.

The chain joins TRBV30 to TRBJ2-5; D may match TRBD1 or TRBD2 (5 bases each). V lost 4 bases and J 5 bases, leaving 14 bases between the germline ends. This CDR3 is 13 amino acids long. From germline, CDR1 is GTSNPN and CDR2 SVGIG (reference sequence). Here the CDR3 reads CAWIGGTVETQYF. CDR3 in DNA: TGTGCCTGGATTGGGGGTACTGTGGAGACCCAGTACTTC.

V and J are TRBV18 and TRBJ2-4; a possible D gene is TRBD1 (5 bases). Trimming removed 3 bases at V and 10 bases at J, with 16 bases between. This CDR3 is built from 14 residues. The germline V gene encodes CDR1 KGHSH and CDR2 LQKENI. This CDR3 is CASSPLGRADIQYF. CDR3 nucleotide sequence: TGTGCCAGCTCACCCTTGGGCAGGGCTGATATTCAGTACTTC.

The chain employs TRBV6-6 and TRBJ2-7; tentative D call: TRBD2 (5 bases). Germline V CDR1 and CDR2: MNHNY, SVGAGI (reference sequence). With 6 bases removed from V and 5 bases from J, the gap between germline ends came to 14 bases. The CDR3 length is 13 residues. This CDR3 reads CASSGVGRNEQYF. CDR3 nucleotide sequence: TGTGCCAGCAGCGGGGTGGGCAGGAACGAGCAGTACTTC.

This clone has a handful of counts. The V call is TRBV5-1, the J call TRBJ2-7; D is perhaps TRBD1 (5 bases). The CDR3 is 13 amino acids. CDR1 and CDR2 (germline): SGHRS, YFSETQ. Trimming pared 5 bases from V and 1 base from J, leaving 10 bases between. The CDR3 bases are TGCGCCAGCAGGTATACAGGATCCTACGAGCAGTACTTC. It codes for CASRYTGSYEQYF.

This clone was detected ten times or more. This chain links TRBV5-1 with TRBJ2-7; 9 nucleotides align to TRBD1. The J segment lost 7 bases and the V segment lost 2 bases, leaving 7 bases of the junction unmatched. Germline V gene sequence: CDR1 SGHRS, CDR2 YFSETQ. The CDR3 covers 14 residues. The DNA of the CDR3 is TGCGCCAGCAGCTTTGGGGGACAGGGCCGAGAGCAGTACTTC. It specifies CASSFGGQGREQYF. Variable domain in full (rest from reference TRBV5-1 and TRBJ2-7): KAGVTQTPRYLIKTRGQQVTLSCSPISGHRSVSWYQQTPGQGLQFLFEYFSETQRNKGNFPGRFSGRQFSNSRSEMNVSTLELGDSALYLCASSFGGQGREQYFGPGTRLTVT.

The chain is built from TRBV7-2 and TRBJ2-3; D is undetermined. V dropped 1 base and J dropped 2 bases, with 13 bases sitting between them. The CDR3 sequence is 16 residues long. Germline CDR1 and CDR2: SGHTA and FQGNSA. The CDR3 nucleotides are TGTGCCAGCAGCTTAGGCTCAGCCGGGTACACAGATACGCAGTATTTT. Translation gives CASSLGSAGYTDTQYF.

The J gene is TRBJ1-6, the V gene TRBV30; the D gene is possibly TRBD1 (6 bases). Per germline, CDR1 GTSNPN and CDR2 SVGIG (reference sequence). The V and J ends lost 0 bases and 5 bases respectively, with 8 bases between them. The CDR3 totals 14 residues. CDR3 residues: CAWSVGGHNSPLHF. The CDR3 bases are TGTGCCTGGAGTGTGGGGGGGCATAATTCACCCCTCCACTTT.

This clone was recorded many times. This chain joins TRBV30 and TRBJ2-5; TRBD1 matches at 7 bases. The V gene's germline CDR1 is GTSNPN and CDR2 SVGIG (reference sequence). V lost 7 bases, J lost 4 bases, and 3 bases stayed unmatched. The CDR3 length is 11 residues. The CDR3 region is CALGQTETQYF. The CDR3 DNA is TGTGCCTTGGGACAGACAGAGACCCAGTACTTC.

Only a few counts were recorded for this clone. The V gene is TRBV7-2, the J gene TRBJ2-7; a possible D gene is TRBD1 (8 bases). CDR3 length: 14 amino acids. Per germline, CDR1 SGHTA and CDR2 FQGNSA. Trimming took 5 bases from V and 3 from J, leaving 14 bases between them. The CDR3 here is CASSTGGAHYEQYF. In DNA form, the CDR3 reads TGTGCCAGCAGCACAGGGGGGGCGCACTACGAGCAGTACTTC.

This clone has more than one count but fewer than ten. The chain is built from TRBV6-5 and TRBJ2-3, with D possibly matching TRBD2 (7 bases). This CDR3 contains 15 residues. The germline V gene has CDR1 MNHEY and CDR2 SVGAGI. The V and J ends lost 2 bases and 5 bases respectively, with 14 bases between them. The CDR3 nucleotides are TGTGCCAGCAGTTACGAGGCGGGGGCTCGAGATACGCAGTATTTT. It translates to CASSYEAGARDTQYF.

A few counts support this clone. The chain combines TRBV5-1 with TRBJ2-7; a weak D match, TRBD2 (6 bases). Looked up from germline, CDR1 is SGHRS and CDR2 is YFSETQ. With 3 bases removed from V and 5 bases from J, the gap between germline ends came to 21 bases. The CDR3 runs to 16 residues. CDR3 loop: CASSSSGLSGIDEQYF. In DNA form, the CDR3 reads TGCGCCAGCAGCTCCTCGGGACTCTCGGGGATCGACGAGCAGTACTTC.

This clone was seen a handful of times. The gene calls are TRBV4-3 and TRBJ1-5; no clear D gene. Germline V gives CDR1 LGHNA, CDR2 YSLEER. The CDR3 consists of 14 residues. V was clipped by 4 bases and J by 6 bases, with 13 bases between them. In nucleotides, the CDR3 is TGCGCCAGCAGCCTCACCCATTTGTCTCAGCCCCAGCATTTT. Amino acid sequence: CASSLTHLSQPQHF.

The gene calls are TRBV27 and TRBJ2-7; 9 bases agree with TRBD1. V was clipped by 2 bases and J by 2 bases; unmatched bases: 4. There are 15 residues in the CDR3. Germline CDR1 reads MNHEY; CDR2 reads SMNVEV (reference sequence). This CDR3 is CASSLDWDRAYEQYF. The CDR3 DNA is TGTGCCAGCAGTTTAGACTGGGACAGGGCCTACGAGCAGTACTTC.

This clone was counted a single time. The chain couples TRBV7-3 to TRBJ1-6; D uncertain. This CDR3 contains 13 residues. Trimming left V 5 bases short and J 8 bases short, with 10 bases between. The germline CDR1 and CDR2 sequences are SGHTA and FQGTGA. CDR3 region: CASSLHSDSPLHF. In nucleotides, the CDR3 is TGTGCCAGCAGCCTCCACAGTGATTCACCCCTCCACTTT.

DNA for the CDR3: TGTGCCAGCAGCTTAGCGCGTGACGATACGCAGTATTTT. Translating gives CASSLARDDTQYF. The chain has TRBV7-2 and TRBJ2-3; no definite D call. V lost 0 bases and J lost 6, with 7 bases in between. Germline V lookup: CDR1 SGHTA, CDR2 FQGNSA. The CDR3 has 13 amino acids.

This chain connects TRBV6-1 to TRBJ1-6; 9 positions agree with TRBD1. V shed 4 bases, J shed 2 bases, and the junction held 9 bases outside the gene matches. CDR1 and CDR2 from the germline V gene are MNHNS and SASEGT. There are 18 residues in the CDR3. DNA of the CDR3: TGTGCCAGCAGTGGCGGGACAGGGTGGCAGACCTATAATTCACCCCTCCACTTT. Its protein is CASSGGTGWQTYNSPLHF.

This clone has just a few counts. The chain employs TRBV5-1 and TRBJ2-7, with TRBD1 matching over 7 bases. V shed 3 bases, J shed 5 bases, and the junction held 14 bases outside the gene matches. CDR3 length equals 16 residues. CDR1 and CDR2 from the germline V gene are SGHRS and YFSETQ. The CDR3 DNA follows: TGCGCCAGCAGCTCGGGCCGACCGGACAGGTACCACGAGCAGTACTTC. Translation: CASSSGRPDRYHEQYF.

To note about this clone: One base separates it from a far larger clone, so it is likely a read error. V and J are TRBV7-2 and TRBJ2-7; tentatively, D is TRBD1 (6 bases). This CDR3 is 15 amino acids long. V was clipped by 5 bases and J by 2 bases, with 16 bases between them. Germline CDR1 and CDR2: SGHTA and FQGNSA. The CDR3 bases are TGTGCCAGCAGCGCCAATACGGGACACACCTACGAGCAGTACTTC. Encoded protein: CASSANTGHTYEQYF.

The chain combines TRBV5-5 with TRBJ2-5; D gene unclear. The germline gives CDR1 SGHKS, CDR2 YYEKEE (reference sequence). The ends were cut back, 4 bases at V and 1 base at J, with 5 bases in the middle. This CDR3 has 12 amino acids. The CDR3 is CASSRPQETQYF. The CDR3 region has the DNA TGTGCCAGCAGCCGACCCCAAGAGACCCAGTACTTC.

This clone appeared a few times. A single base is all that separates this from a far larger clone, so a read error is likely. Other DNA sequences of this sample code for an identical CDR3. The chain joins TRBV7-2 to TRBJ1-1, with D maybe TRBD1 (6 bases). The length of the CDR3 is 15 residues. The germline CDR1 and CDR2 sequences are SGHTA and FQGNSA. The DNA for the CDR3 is TGCGCCAGCAGCCTGGGACAAACCGACGCCACTGAAGCTTTCTTT. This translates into CASSLGQTDATEAFF.